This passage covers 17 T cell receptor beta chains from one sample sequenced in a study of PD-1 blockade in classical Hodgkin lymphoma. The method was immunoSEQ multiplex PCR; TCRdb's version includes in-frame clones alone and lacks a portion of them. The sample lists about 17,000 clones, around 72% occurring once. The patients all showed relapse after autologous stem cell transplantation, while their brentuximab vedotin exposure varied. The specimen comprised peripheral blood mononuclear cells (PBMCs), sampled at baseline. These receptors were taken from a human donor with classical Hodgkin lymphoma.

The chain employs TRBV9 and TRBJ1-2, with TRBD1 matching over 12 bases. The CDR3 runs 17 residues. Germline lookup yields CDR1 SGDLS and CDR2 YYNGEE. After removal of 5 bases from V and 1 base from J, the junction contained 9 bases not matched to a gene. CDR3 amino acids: CASSATGQGASNYGYTF. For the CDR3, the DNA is TGTGCCAGCAGTGCCACGGGACAGGGGGCAAGTAACTATGGCTACACCTTC.

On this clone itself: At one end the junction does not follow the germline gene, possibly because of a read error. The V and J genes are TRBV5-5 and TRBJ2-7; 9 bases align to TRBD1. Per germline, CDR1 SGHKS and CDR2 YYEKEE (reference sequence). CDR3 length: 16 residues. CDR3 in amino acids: CASRLGMGTGNYEQYF. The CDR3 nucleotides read TGTGCCAGCAGGTTGGGGATGGGGACAGGGAATTACGAGCAGTACTTC.

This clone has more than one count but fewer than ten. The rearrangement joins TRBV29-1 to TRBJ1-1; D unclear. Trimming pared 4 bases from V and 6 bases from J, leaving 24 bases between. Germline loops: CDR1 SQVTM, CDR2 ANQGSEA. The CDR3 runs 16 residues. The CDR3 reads CSVGGLKGRRGAEAFF. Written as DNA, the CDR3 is TGCAGCGTTGGAGGCCTCAAGGGTCGCCGAGGCGCTGAAGCTTTCTTT.

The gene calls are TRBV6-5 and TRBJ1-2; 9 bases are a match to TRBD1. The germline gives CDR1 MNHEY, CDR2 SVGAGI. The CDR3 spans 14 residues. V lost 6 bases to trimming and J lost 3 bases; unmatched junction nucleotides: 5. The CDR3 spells CASSPQGADYGYTF. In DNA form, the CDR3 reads TGTGCCAGCAGCCCACAGGGGGCTGACTATGGCTACACCTTC.

CDR3 coding DNA: TGTGCCAGCAGCTTACAGGGGGGGAACACTGAAGCTTTCTTT. It yields the protein CASSLQGGNTEAFF. This sequence joins TRBV5-6 and TRBJ1-1; the match to TRBD1 covers 8 bases. Trimming cost V 2 bases and J 1 base; bases outside gene matches: 1. Germline V CDR1 and CDR2: SGHDT, YYEEEE. CDR3 size: 14 residues.

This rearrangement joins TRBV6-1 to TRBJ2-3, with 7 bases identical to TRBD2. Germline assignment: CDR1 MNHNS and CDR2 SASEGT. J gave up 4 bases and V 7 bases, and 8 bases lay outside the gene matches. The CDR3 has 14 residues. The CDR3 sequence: CASTGGGIPDTQYF. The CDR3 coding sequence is TGTGCCAGCACGGGGGGTGGGATCCCAGATACGCAGTATTTT.

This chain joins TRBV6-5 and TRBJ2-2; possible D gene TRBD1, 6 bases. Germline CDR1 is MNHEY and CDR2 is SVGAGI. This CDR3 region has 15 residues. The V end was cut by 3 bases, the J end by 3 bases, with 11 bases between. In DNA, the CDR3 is TGTGCCAGCAGTTATTCAGGGGCCGACACCGGGGAGCTGTTTTTT. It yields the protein CASSYSGADTGELFF.

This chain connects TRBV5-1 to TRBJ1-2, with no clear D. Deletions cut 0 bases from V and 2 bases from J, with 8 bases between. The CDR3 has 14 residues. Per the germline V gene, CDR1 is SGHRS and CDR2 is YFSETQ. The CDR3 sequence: CASSLGRLNYGYTF. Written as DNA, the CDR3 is TGCGCCAGCAGCTTGGGGAGGCTAAACTATGGCTACACCTTC. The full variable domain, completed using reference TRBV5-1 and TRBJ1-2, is KAGVTQTPRYLIKTRGQQVTLSCSPISGHRSVSWYQQTPGQGLQFLFEYFSETQRNKGNFPGRFSGRQFSNSRSEMNVSTLELGDSALYLCASSLGRLNYGYTFGSGTRLTVV.

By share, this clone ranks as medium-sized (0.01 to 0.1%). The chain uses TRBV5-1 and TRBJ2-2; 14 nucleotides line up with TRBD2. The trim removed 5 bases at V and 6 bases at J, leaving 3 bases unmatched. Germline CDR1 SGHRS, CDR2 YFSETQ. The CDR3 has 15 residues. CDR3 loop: CASSWTSGGSGELFF. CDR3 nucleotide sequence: TGCGCCAGCAGTTGGACTAGCGGGGGGTCCGGGGAGCTGTTTTTT.

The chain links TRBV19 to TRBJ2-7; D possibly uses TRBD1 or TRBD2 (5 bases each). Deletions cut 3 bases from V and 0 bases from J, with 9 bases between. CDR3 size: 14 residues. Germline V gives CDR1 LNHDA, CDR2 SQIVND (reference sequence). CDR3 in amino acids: CASSIGTVSYEQYF. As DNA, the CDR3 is TGTGCCAGTAGTATCGGGACGGTCTCCTACGAGCAGTACTTC.

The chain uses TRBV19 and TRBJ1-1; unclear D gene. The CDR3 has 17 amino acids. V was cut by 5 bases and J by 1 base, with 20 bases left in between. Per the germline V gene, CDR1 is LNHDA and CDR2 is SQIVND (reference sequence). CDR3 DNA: TGTGCCAGTAGTTCAACATGGAGGAGGCGGGAGAACACTGAAGCTTTCTTT. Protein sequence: CASSSTWRRRENTEAFF.

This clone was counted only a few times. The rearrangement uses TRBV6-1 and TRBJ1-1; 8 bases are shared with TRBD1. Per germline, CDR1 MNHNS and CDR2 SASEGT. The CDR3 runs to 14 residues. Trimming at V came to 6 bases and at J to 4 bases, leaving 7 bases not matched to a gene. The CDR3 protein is CASSPGQGGTEAFF. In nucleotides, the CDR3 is TGTGCCAGCAGCCCAGGACAGGGAGGCACTGAAGCTTTCTTT.

CDR3 sequence (DNA): TGCAGCGTGGCCCCAGGGAGTCGGGAGACCCAGTACTTC. Its translation: CSVAPGSRETQYF. This chain uses TRBV29-1 with TRBJ2-5; TRBD1 or TRBD2 may be the D gene (5 bases each). This CDR3 comprises 13 residues. V was trimmed by 6 bases and J by 5 bases, leaving 16 bases between them. Germline assignment: CDR1 SQVTM and CDR2 ANQGSEA.

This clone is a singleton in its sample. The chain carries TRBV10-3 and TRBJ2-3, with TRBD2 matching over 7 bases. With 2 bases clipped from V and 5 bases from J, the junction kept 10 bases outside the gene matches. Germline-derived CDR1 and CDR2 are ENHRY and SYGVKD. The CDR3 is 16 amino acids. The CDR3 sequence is CAISEPRGTWRDTQYF. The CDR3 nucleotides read TGTGCCATCAGTGAGCCGCGGGGGACCTGGCGAGATACGCAGTATTTT.

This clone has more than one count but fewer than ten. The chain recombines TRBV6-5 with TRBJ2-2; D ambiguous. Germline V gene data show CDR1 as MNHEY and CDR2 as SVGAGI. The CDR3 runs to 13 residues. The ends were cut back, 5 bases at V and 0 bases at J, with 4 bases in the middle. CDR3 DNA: TGTGCCAGCAGTACAACGAACACCGGGGAGCTGTTTTTT. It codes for CASSTTNTGELFF.

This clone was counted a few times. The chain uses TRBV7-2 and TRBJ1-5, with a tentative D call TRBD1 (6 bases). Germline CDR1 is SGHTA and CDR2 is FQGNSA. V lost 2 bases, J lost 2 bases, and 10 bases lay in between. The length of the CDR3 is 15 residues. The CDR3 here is CASSLSGAGNQPQHF. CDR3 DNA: TGTGCCAGCAGCTTATCGGGGGCTGGCAATCAGCCCCAGCATTTT.

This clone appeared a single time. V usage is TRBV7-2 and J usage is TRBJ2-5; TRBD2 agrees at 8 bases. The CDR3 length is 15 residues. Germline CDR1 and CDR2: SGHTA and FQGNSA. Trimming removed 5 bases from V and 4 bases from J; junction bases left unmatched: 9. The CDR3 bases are TGTGCCAGCAGCCCCCCCGGGGGGGCCAGAGAGACCCAGTACTTC. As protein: CASSPPGGARETQYF.